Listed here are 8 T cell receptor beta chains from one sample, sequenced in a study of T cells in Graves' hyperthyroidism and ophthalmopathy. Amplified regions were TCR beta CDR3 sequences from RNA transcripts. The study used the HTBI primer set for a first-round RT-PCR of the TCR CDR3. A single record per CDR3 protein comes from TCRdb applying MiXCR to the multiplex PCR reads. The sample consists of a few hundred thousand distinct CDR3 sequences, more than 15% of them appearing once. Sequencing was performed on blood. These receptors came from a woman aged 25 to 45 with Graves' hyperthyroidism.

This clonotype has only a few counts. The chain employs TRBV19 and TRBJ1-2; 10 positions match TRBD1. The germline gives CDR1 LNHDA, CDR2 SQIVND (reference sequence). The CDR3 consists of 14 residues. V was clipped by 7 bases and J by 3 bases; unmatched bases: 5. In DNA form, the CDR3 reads TGTGCCAGTACGACAGGGGGCGGTTACTATGGCTACACCTTC. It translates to CASTTGGGYYGYTF.

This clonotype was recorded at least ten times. CDR3 region: CASSRQRDPARNEQFF. The CDR3 nucleotides read TGTGCCAGCAGCCGCCAGCGGGACCCAGCCCGCAATGAGCAGTTCTTC. The chain links TRBV7-3 to TRBJ2-1; TRBD2 matches 7 bases. This CDR3 is 16 amino acids long. J was trimmed by 6 bases and V by 5 bases; bases with no gene match: 13. Germline CDR1 and CDR2: SGHTA and FQGTGA.

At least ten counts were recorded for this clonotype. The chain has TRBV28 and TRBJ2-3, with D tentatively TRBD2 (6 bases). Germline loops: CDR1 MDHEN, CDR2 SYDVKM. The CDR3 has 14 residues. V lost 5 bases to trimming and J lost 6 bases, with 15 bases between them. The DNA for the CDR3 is TGTGCCAGCAGTCTCGGGGTTCGGGGGGATACGCAGTATTTT. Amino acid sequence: CASSLGVRGDTQYF.

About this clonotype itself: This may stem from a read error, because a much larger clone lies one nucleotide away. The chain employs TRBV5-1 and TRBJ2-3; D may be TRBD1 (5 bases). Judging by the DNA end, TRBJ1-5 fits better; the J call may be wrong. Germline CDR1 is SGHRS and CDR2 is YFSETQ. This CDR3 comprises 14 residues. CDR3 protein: CASSRAGLTDTQHF. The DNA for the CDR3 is TGCGCCAGCAGCCGAGCGGGACTCACAGATACGCAGCATTTT.

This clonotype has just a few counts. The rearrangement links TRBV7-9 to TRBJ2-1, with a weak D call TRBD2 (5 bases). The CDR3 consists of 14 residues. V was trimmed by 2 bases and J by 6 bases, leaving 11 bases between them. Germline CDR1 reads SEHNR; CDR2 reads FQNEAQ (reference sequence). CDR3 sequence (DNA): TGTGCCAGCAGCTTATTCTCTAGCAGCAATGAGCAGTTCTTC. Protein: CASSLFSSSNEQFF.

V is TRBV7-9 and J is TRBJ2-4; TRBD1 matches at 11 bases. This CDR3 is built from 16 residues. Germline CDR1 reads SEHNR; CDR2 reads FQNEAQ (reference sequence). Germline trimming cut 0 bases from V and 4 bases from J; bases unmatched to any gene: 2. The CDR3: CASSLAGTGGKNIQYF. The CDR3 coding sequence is TGTGCCAGCAGCTTAGCGGGGACAGGGGGGAAAAACATTCAGTACTTC.

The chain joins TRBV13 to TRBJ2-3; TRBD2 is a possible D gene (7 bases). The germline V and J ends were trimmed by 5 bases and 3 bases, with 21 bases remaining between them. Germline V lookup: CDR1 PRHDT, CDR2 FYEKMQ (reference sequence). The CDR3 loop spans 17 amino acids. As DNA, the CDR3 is TGTGCCAGCAGCCCACACCTACGGGGGGCGCAAACAGATACGCAGTATTTT. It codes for CASSPHLRGAQTDTQYF.

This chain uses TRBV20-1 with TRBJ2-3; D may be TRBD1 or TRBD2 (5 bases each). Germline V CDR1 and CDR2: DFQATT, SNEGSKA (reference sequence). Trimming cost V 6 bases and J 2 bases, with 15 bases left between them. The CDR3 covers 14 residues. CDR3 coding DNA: TGCAGTGCCCGGGACCCGGCCCTCACAGATACGCAGTATTTT. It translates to CSARDPALTDTQYF.